This T cell receptor (beta chain) was sequenced for a study of Ad26.COV2.S vaccination and SARS-CoV-2 variants. As for the study in general: Into the muscle, Ad26.COV2.S was dosed once or twice, 56 days apart. Points from the study as a whole: The study found higher spike-specific TCR breadth in vaccine than placebo recipients.

Germline V gene lookup returns CDR1 LNHDA and CDR2 SQIVND (reference sequence). V lost 6 bases and J 0 bases, leaving 9 bases between the germline ends. This CDR3 is 14 amino acids long. Turning to this clone: Its cognate antigen is unknown.

Treatment in this sample: about 20 received Ad26.COV2.S at low or high dose, single or two shots; about five received placebo; per-sample allocation not given. Samples analyzed were those drawn on day 63 after the first vaccine or placebo injection. The donor's status was that of an adult aged 18-55 years in Boston. This table comes from immunoSEQ multiplex PCR, and its TCRdb copy is limited to in-frame clones, with some not included. Here the sample spans about 440,000 clones, less than 95% being singletons. The source material was peripheral blood, sampled in a trial of Ad26.COV2.S vaccine versus placebo. The clonotype comes from a person between 18 and 65 years old who received the Ad26.COV2.S COVID-19 vaccine or a placebo. V and J are TRBV19 and TRBJ2-1; no reliable D call. In nucleotides, the CDR3 is TGTGCCAGTAGCCTCCCTCTCTCCTACAATGAGCAGTTCTTC. Amino acids: CASSLPLSYNEQFF.